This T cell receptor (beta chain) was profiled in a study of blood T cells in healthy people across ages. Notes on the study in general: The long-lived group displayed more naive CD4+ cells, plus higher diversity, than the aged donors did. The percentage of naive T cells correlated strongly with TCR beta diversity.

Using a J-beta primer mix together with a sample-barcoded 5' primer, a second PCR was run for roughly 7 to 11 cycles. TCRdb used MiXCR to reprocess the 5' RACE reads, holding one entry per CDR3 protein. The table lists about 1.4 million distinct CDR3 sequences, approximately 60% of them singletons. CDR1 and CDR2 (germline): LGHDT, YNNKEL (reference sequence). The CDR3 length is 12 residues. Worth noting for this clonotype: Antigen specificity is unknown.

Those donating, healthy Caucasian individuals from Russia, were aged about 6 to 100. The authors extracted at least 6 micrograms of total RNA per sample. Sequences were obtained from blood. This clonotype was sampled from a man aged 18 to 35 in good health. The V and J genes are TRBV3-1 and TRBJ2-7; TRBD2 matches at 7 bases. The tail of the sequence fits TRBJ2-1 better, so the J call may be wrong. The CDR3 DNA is TGTGCCAGCAGCCCCGGCGGGGGTAAGCAGTTCTTC. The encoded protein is CASSPGGGKQFF.